Given below is one T cell receptor (beta chain) in context. Antigen: not known. The V gene's germline CDR1 is DFQATT and CDR2 SNEGSKA (reference sequence). The CDR3 has 14 amino acids. Trimming removed 3 bases from V and 2 bases from J, with 11 bases in between. The sample comes from a study of T cell responses to AZD1222 COVID-19 vaccine. Study summary: It was second doses at about 4 or about 12 weeks that were pooled.

Produced via immunoSEQ multiplex PCR; TCRdb's table is partial and in-frame only. Counted here are roughly 110,000 clones, roughly 87% occurring once; the ten biggest clones make up 4% to 5.5%. The study's findings and limits: Vaccination with two AZD1222 doses was followed by a rise in Spike-specific TCR breadth and depth. Only five to seven individuals given AZD1222 were seropositive at baseline. CD4 TCRs associated with vaccination spanned spike, dominating at 160-218 and 743-854.

The input for sequencing was peripheral blood, taken on day 0 of AZD1222 vaccination. The chain couples TRBV20-1 to TRBJ1-5; D unresolved. This clonotype originated in an adult in good health. The CDR3 here is CSASQAGGNQPQHF. CDR3 sequence (DNA): TGCAGTGCTAGTCAGGCCGGGGGCAATCAGCCCCAGCATTTT.